This TCR beta chain came from a study of beta chain features in type 1 diabetes. The authors reverse transcribed all of the isolated RNA, so sequencing captured expressed TCRB transcripts. Measured with immunoSEQ multiplex PCR; TCRdb has only the in-frame clones, and not every one. The table includes roughly 290,000 clones, roughly 8% detected once. Turning to this clone: What it recognizes is unknown.

Study conclusions and caveats: Within each of all four CD4+ subsets, Type 1 diabetes patients had TCRB CDR3s that were moderately but significantly shorter.

With V trimmed by 6 bases and J by 7 bases, 8 bases remained unmatched. Per the germline V gene, CDR1 is MNHEY and CDR2 is SMNVEV (reference sequence). This CDR3 contains 13 residues. This chain joins TRBV27 and TRBJ1-2; 7 positions match TRBD1. This receptor was taken from a woman aged 18-29 years in good health. Material for sequencing was central memory CD4+ T cells from blood. Here the CDR3 reads CASSPDRVGGYTF. CDR3 nucleotides: TGTGCCAGCAGCCCTGACAGGGTGGGTGGCTACACCTTC.